Presented here are 28 T cell receptor beta chains from one specimen sequenced in a study of T cell clonality in common variable immunodeficiency. Profiling relied on immunoSEQ multiplex PCR, and the TCRdb table lists in-frame clones only, not all of them. This sample shows under 35,000 clones and no singletons; 3.8% rests with the ten largest. Source material: peripheral blood mononuclear cells. These receptors were collected from a person between 18 and 70 years old in good health.

This clone showed up many times. The missing CDR3 end, 3 residues past where the read stops, is filled in from the germline J gene. The genes are TRBV20-1 and TRBJ2-3; 9 nucleotides align to TRBD2. The germline V gene has CDR1 DFQATT and CDR2 SNEGSKA (reference sequence). The CDR3 is 15 residues long. With V trimmed by 1 base and J by 4 bases, 6 bases remained unmatched. The part of the CDR3 DNA that was read is TGCAGTGCTAGAGGGGGCGGGGGGGTATCAGATACG. It specifies CSARGGGGVSDT. The full CDR3 sequence reads CSARGGGGVSDTQYF.

This clone has at least ten counts. The read terminates 3 residues ahead of where the CDR3 ends, so the germline J gene completes it. The chain couples TRBV7-9 to TRBJ1-6; no definite D call. Germline CDR1 is SEHNR and CDR2 is FQNEAQ (reference sequence). The CDR3 runs 14 residues. The CDR3 loop reads CASSPGGPTAPLHF. CDR3 DNA, as far as it was read: TGTGCCAGCAGCCCCGGTGGGCCGACGGCCCCC.

This clone was detected many times. The sequenced fragment ends 3 residues before the CDR3 boundary, so the rest is inferred from the germline J gene. The chain has TRBV10-3 and TRBJ1-4; a possible D gene is TRBD1 (5 bases). CDR3 length: 16 amino acids. From germline, CDR1 is ENHRY and CDR2 SYGVKD. The DNA read from the CDR3 is TGTGCCATCAGTGAGTCGTTGGTCTCTGGGGCCAACGTA. Translating it yields CAISESLVSGANV. The complete CDR3 protein is CAISESLVSGANVLFF.

This clone was recorded at least ten times. The sequenced fragment ends 3 residues before the CDR3 boundary, so the rest is inferred from the germline J gene. This rearrangement joins TRBV5-1 to TRBJ2-6; possible D gene TRBD1, 6 bases. CDR1 is SGHRS, CDR2 YFSETQ, per germline. The CDR3 runs 18 residues. V lost 4 bases and J 0 bases, leaving 17 bases between the germline ends. The CDR3 reads CASSPSGTHYSGANVLTF. Partial CDR3 DNA: TGCGCCAGCAGCCCTTCCGGGACACACTACTCTGGGGCCAACGTC.

This clone was counted ten times or more. The missing CDR3 end, 3 residues past where the read stops, is filled in from the germline J gene. J is TRBJ2-7 and V is TRBV20-1; TRBD2 agrees at 10 bases. The J segment lost 4 bases and the V segment lost 8 bases, leaving 8 bases of the junction unmatched. CDR3 length: 13 amino acids. Germline loops: CDR1 DFQATT, CDR2 SNEGSKA (reference sequence). CDR3 bases read: TGCAGTCCCGGGGCTAGCGGGAGTTACGAG. Its protein product is CSPGASGSYE. From start to end, the CDR3 is CSPGASGSYEQYF.

This clone was found many times. One junction end disagrees with the germline gene, perhaps due to a read error. The read comes to an end 3 residues before the CDR3 does, leaving the germline J gene to fill in the end. The rearrangement joins TRBV4-2 to TRBJ1-2; D is uncertain. The CDR3 sequence is 13 residues long. CDR1 is LGHNA and CDR2 is YNFKEQ in the germline V gene. Incomplete CDR3 DNA: TGCGCCAGCAGCCAAGAGGCACACTATGGC. Amino acids: CASSQEAHYG. The full CDR3 reads CASSQEAHYGYTF.

In its sample, this clone was seen a few times. The read comes to an end 3 residues before the CDR3 does, leaving the germline J gene to fill in the end. The chain carries TRBV7-6 and TRBJ2-7; TRBD2 is a possible D gene (6 bases). V dropped 1 base and J dropped 4 bases, with 11 bases sitting between them. Per germline, CDR1 SGHVS and CDR2 FNYEAQ. This CDR3 is 14 amino acids long. The DNA read from the CDR3 is TGTGCCAGCAGCTTAGGTCCGGGGAGGTACGAG. This gives the protein CASSLGPGRYE. The entire CDR3 protein is CASSLGPGRYEQYF.

Ten or more counts support this clone. From the germline J gene comes the end of the CDR3, since the read stops 3 residues before it. The chain carries TRBV13 and TRBJ1-4; TRBD1 might be the D (5 bases). The CDR3 has 15 amino acids. V shed 0 bases and J shed 3 bases, with 8 bases lying between them. Per germline, CDR1 PRHDT and CDR2 FYEKMQ (reference sequence). The CDR3 is CASSLGQAPNEKLFF. Partial CDR3 DNA: TGTGCCAGCAGCTTAGGACAGGCGCCTAATGAAAAA.

This clone was recorded at least ten times. From the germline J gene comes the end of the CDR3, since the read stops 3 residues before it. This chain joins TRBV4-1 and TRBJ2-7, with a possible D match to TRBD2 (6 bases). Germline V lookup: CDR1 MGHRA, CDR2 YSYEKL. The CDR3 runs to 17 residues. The ends were cut back, 3 bases at V and 4 bases at J, with 22 bases in the middle. The sequenced part of the CDR3 DNA is TGCGCCAGCAGCCAGGCGATCGTCGGACTAAGGGCGTACGAG. Amino acids: CASSQAIVGLRAYE. The complete CDR3 protein is CASSQAIVGLRAYEQYF.

This clone was seen ten or more times. From the germline J gene comes the end of the CDR3, since the read stops 3 residues before it. This chain uses TRBV7-2 with TRBJ1-2, with TRBD1 as a possible D gene (6 bases). The V and J ends lost 4 bases and 5 bases respectively, with 14 bases between them. This CDR3 is built from 14 residues. Per germline, CDR1 SGHTA and CDR2 FQGNSA. The sequenced CDR3 bases are TGTGCCAGCAGCTACAACAGGGAAAATTATGGC. Amino acids: CASSYNRENYG. The CDR3 in full is CASSYNRENYGYTF.

This clone showed up many times. The DNA ends 3 residues before the CDR3 does, and the rest of the CDR3 is filled in from the germline J gene. V gene TRBV19 combines with J gene TRBJ2-3; D perhaps matches TRBD1 (6 bases). Germline V gene lookup returns CDR1 LNHDA and CDR2 SQIVND (reference sequence). The CDR3 is made up of 16 amino acids. The V end lost 4 bases, the J end lost 2 bases, and 16 bases lay between the germline ends. The CDR3 reads CASSTRTAINTDTQYF. CDR3 bases read: TGTGCCAGTAGTACAAGGACAGCGATAAACACAGATACG.

This clone has a count of ten or more. Coverage ceases 3 residues before the CDR3 finishes, and the germline J gene fills in the end. The chain couples TRBV5-6 to TRBJ1-1, with a possible D match to TRBD1 (5 bases). Between the trimmed V and J ends, which lost 1 base and 6 bases, there was a span of 10 bases. The CDR3 loop spans 13 amino acids. The germline V gene has CDR1 SGHDT and CDR2 YYEEEE. The CDR3 here is CASSLQGIAEAFF. CDR3 bases read: TGTGCCAGCAGCTTGCAGGGTATCGCTGAA.

This clone was observed many times. The CDR3 end is not reached by the read, which stops 3 residues before it; the germline J gene fills it in. The chain employs TRBV5-5 and TRBJ2-6, with D perhaps matching TRBD1 or TRBD2 (5 bases each). Per germline, CDR1 SGHKS and CDR2 YYEKEE (reference sequence). Trimming pared 4 bases from V and 2 bases from J, leaving 10 bases between. There are 15 residues in the CDR3. This chain's CDR3 is CASSLQGAGANVLTF. Partial CDR3 DNA: TGTGCCAGCAGCCTTCAGGGAGCTGGGGCCAACGTC.

This clone came up many times. The CDR3 is CAWSVLGQGASPLHF. CDR3 DNA (partial): TGTGCCTGGAGTGTACTGGGACAGGGGGCTTCACCC. This chain connects TRBV30 to TRBJ1-6; 12 nucleotides agree with TRBD1. The missing CDR3 end, 3 residues past where the read stops, is filled in from the germline J gene. The CDR3 is made up of 15 amino acids. Germline CDR1 is GTSNPN and CDR2 is SVGIG (reference sequence). V shed 0 bases, J shed 9 bases, and the junction held 3 bases outside the gene matches.

This clone was counted ten times or more. Coverage ceases 3 residues before the CDR3 finishes, and the germline J gene fills in the end. The chain joins TRBV10-3 to TRBJ2-7, with D perhaps matching TRBD1 (6 bases). V was shortened by 6 bases and J by 4 bases, with 16 bases between the two germline ends. Germline V CDR1 and CDR2: ENHRY, SYGVKD. The CDR3 spans 14 residues. CDR3 residues: CAIRTGDFGYEQYF. The CDR3 bases that were read are TGTGCCATCAGGACAGGTGATTTTGGGTACGAG.

This clone has at least ten counts. The sequenced fragment ends 3 residues before the CDR3 boundary, so the rest is inferred from the germline J gene. This chain connects TRBV7-2 to TRBJ2-6; tentatively, D is TRBD2 (5 bases). Trimming left V 2 bases short and J 2 bases short, with 7 bases between. Germline V CDR1 and CDR2: SGHTA, FQGNSA. CDR3 length equals 15 residues. Here the CDR3 reads CASSLRGAGANVLTF. CDR3 bases read: TGTGCCAGCAGCTTACGGGGAGCTGGGGCCAACGTC.

The table lists this clone with many counts. The sequenced fragment ends 3 residues before the CDR3 boundary, so the rest is inferred from the germline J gene. This chain uses TRBV19 with TRBJ1-5, with 7 nucleotides matching TRBD1. CDR1 and CDR2 from the germline V gene are LNHDA and SQIVND (reference sequence). The CDR3 is 14 amino acids. V dropped 4 bases and J dropped 3; count of bases not matched to a gene: 3. CDR3 bases read: TGTGCCAGTAGTACCGGGACAGACAATCAGCCC. Protein sequence: CASSTGTDNQP. The whole CDR3 protein reads CASSTGTDNQPQHF.

The table lists this clone with a few counts. The read falls 3 residues short of the CDR3 end, and the missing part is taken from the germline J gene. The chain links TRBV2 to TRBJ2-4; the D gene is possibly TRBD1 (6 bases). The germline gives CDR1 SNHLY, CDR2 FYNNEI. The CDR3 contains 13 residues. CDR3 sequence reads: CASRPGHRDGQYF. The CDR3 DNA, read in part, is TGTGCCAGCAGGCCGGGACACCGGGATGGT.

This clone has more than one count but fewer than ten. The read comes to an end 3 residues before the CDR3 does, leaving the germline J gene to fill in the end. The chain recombines TRBV20-1 with TRBJ2-7, with D tentatively TRBD2 (5 bases). V was pared by 3 bases and J by 3 bases, with 9 bases between. Per germline, CDR1 DFQATT and CDR2 SNEGSKA (reference sequence). There are 12 residues in the CDR3. The CDR3 bases that were read are TGCAGTGCTAGTCGCGACTACTACGAG. Protein sequence: CSASRDYYE. The full CDR3 is CSASRDYYEQYF.

This clone was seen at least ten times. The read is 3 residues too short to cover the CDR3 end, so that end is filled in from the germline J gene. This chain uses TRBV19 with TRBJ2-7, with 7 bases matching TRBD2. The trim removed 5 bases at V and 0 bases at J, leaving 7 bases unmatched. CDR1 and CDR2 from the germline V gene are LNHDA and SQIVND (reference sequence). The CDR3 length is 15 residues. CDR3 DNA, as far as it was read: TGTGCCAGTAGTCCGTCGGGCGGGGGCTCCTACGAG. Protein: CASSPSGGGSYE. The entire CDR3 sequence reads CASSPSGGGSYEQYF.

In this sample, this clone turned up many times. The read terminates 3 residues ahead of where the CDR3 ends, so the germline J gene completes it. V usage is TRBV7-2 and J usage is TRBJ2-2, with D perhaps TRBD1 or TRBD2 (7 bases each). This CDR3 comprises 14 residues. Looked up from germline, CDR1 is SGHTA and CDR2 is FQGNSA. The covered CDR3 bases are TGTGCCAGCAGCTTATACAGGGGAGGGGAAAAG. Residues: CASSLYRGGEK. The whole CDR3 sequence is CASSLYRGGEKLFF.

This clone was found a few times. This may be a read error, as it is one base from a much larger clone. CDR3 in amino acids: CARSLNRGSLEQYF. The CDR3 bases that were read are TGTGCCCGCAGCTTAAACAGGGGAAGCCTCGAG. This chain joins TRBV7-9 and TRBJ2-7; 7 nucleotides line up with TRBD1. Read coverage stops 3 residues before the CDR3 terminus; the germline J gene supplies the remainder. The length of the CDR3 is 14 residues. Per germline, CDR1 SEHNR and CDR2 FQNEAQ (reference sequence).

This clone was counted many times. From the germline J gene comes the end of the CDR3, since the read stops 3 residues before it. This chain joins TRBV20-1 and TRBJ2-2, with TRBD1 identical over 7 bases. The CDR3 contains 15 residues. The ends lost 6 bases at V and 0 bases at J; junction bases unmatched: 7. The germline gives CDR1 DFQATT, CDR2 SNEGSKA (reference sequence). Incomplete CDR3 DNA: TGCAGTGCCCCCGACGGACAGGCGAACACCGGGGAG. Amino acids: CSAPDGQANTGE. The CDR3 in its entirety is CSAPDGQANTGELFF.

This clone was seen ten or more times. Read coverage stops 3 residues before the CDR3 terminus; the germline J gene supplies the remainder. The chain employs TRBV7-9 and TRBJ2-7; D remains unclear. The length of the CDR3 is 14 residues. V was shortened by 0 bases and J by 1 base, with 7 bases between the two germline ends. From germline, CDR1 is SEHNR and CDR2 FQNEAQ (reference sequence). The CDR3 reads CASSLAVQSYEQYF. The part of the CDR3 DNA that was read is TGTGCCAGCAGCTTAGCGGTACAGTCCTACGAG.

This clone has at least ten counts. Read sequence stops 3 residues before the CDR3 end, and the germline J gene provides the missing end. The V gene is TRBV5-4, the J gene TRBJ1-4; 7 bases line up with TRBD1. The CDR3 totals 16 residues. CDR1 is SGHNT, CDR2 YYREEE, per germline (reference sequence). Germline trimming cut 5 bases from V and 3 bases from J; bases unmatched to any gene: 10. Partial CDR3 DNA: TGTGCCAGCAGTAAGGCACAGGGGAGGGCTAATGAAAAA. Its translation: CASSKAQGRANEK. The full CDR3 is CASSKAQGRANEKLFF.

Comments on this clone: A far larger clone is off by one base, so a read error is likely. The missing CDR3 end, 3 residues past where the read stops, is filled in from the germline J gene. V is TRBV7-7 and J is TRBJ1-2; perhaps TRBD1 as D (6 bases). The length of the CDR3 is 14 residues. Germline CDR1 is SSHAT and CDR2 is FNYEAQ (reference sequence). The sequenced part of the CDR3 DNA is TGTGCCCGTCCCGGGACATTCGTCTCCTACGAG. Protein sequence: CARPGTFVSYE. The complete CDR3 protein is CARPGTFVSYEYTF.

This clone showed up many times. The read terminates 3 residues ahead of where the CDR3 ends, so the germline J gene completes it. V and J are TRBV7-9 and TRBJ1-1, with 9 positions matching TRBD1. Germline V lookup: CDR1 SEHNR, CDR2 FQNEAQ (reference sequence). V lost 5 bases and J lost 6; bases outside the gene matches: 10. This CDR3 is 15 amino acids long. CDR3 sequence reads: CASSPRGTGSAEAFF. The CDR3 DNA, read in part, is TGTGCCAGCAGCCCCCGAGGGACAGGGTCGGCTGAA.

At least ten counts were recorded for this clone. The read comes to an end 3 residues before the CDR3 does, leaving the germline J gene to fill in the end. The chain employs TRBV2 and TRBJ2-5; D possibly corresponds to TRBD2 (6 bases). The CDR3 length is 12 residues. CDR1 is SNHLY, CDR2 FYNNEI, per germline. Trimming took 8 bases from V and 7 from J, leaving 14 bases between them. CDR3 DNA, as far as it was read: TGTGCCAGCGCTGAGGAGGGGAGGACC. Protein product: CASAEEGRT. In full, the CDR3 is CASAEEGRTQYF.